One and the same sample provided the 18 T cell receptor beta chains below, sequenced in a study of CXCR3-negative and CXCR3-positive naive CD8 T cells. Study-wide points: TRB CDR3s were more hydrophobic in CXCR3-positive than in CXCR3-negative naive cells.

These receptors' antigens are unknown. Via 5' RACE with UMI labels, TRB cDNA libraries were prepared. No DNA is given; TCRdb re-called the 5' RACE reads and lists each CDR3 protein once. With around 140,000 distinct CDR3 sequences in the sample, the ten largest clones hold roughly 0.39%. Sample: naive CXCR3+ CD8+ T cells from blood. Specified subset: CD45RO-CCR7+CD27+CD95- naive CD8+ T cells expressing CXCR3 (TNR3+). The receptors here all came from a human donor in good health. Some clones in this sample may be carry-over from other donors' samples.

This chain connects TRBV29-1 to TRBJ2-2; TCRdb designates TRBD2, a call that cannot be tested without DNA. The CDR3 extends over 13 amino acids. Germline CDR1 reads SQVTM; CDR2 reads ANQGSEA. CDR3 region: CSVLRGEYGELFF.

V is TRBV15 and J is TRBJ1-3; the TCRdb D gene call, TRBD1, has no DNA to confirm it. Germline assignment: CDR1 LNHNV and CDR2 YYDKDF (reference sequence). There are 15 residues in the CDR3. CDR3 amino acids: CATSRWTGAGNTIYF.

The chain joins TRBV7-8 to TRBJ1-1; the D call from TCRdb, TRBD1, cannot be confirmed without DNA. The germline gives CDR1 SGHVS, CDR2 FQNEAQ. CDR3 length equals 14 residues. CDR3 amino acids: CASGRDDMNTEAFF.

The chain employs TRBV7-9 and TRBJ1-3; TCRdb picks TRBD1, but there is no DNA to check that call. The CDR3 extends over 17 amino acids. Looked up from germline, CDR1 is SEHNR and CDR2 is FQNEAQ (reference sequence). CDR3 residues: CASSLGQGVISGNTIYF.

V is TRBV15 and J is TRBJ2-3; TCRdb designates TRBD2, a call that cannot be tested without DNA. The CDR3 covers 15 residues. Germline CDR1 and CDR2: LNHNV and YYDKDF (reference sequence). The CDR3 region is CATSRGDGLTDTQYF.

The CDR3 protein is CASSPARAGFEQYF. The chain has TRBV4-3 and TRBJ2-7; TCRdb names TRBD1, which stays unverified in the absence of DNA. From germline, CDR1 is LGHNA and CDR2 YSLEER. The CDR3 consists of 14 residues.

The chain employs TRBV12-3 or TRBV12-4 and TRBJ2-1; TCRdb lists TRBD2, though no DNA is available to test this call. The CDR3 length is 17 residues. This CDR3 reads CASSLGSLAGAYNEQFF.

The chain has TRBV29-1 and TRBJ2-7. The germline V gene has CDR1 SQVTM and CDR2 ANQGSEA. The CDR3 contains 14 residues. CDR3 sequence reads: CSVEWQGRPYEQYF.

This chain uses TRBV28 with TRBJ2-1; TCRdb returns TRBD1, unconfirmable since there is no DNA. The CDR3 consists of 16 residues. The V gene's germline CDR1 is MDHEN and CDR2 SYDVKM. The CDR3 sequence: CASSHWDRGALNEQFF.

This chain connects TRBV12-3 or TRBV12-4 to TRBJ2-5; TCRdb designates TRBD1, a call that cannot be tested without DNA. This CDR3 is 14 amino acids long. The CDR3 loop reads CASSPRMQQETQYF.

The chain links TRBV5-4 to TRBJ1-5; TCRdb proposes TRBD1, but this gene call is untestable without DNA. Per the germline V gene, CDR1 is SGHNT and CDR2 is YYREEE (reference sequence). CDR3 length: 16 amino acids. This CDR3 is CASSLEPGAWNQPQHF.

The rearrangement joins TRBV27 to TRBJ2-2; TCRdb lists TRBD1, though no DNA is available to test this call. This CDR3 comprises 14 residues. Germline V gene data show CDR1 as MNHEY and CDR2 as SMNVEV (reference sequence). CDR3 loop: CASSFEGYTGELFF.

The chain recombines TRBV12-3 or TRBV12-4 with TRBJ2-3; checking the TCRdb D call of TRBD2 is not possible without DNA. The CDR3 extends over 16 amino acids. The CDR3 loop reads CASYSPSGNSTDTQYF.

The chain joins TRBV6-5 to TRBJ2-5; TCRdb designates TRBD1, a call that cannot be tested without DNA. The CDR3 has 15 residues. Germline V gives CDR1 MNHEY, CDR2 SVGAGI. The CDR3 region is CASSYSYRAEETQYF.

The genes are TRBV7-9 and TRBJ2-1; TCRdb calls TRBD2, which cannot be checked without DNA. CDR1 is SEHNR and CDR2 is FQNEAQ in the germline V gene (reference sequence). The CDR3 loop spans 17 amino acids. The CDR3: CASSPPKPGLAGFEQFF.

The gene calls are TRBV15 and TRBJ2-2; TCRdb calls TRBD1, which cannot be checked without DNA. The CDR3 is 14 amino acids. CDR1 LNHNV and CDR2 YYDKDF come from the germline V gene (reference sequence). This CDR3 reads CATSRDPNTGELFF.

The chain recombines TRBV5-4 with TRBJ2-3; the TRBD2 assignment by TCRdb is unverifiable without DNA. CDR1 and CDR2 (germline): SGHNT, YYREEE (reference sequence). This CDR3 is built from 14 residues. CDR3 residues: CASSEGLAVDTQYF.

This CDR3 is CASSPPGTDEQFF. This chain connects TRBV28 to TRBJ2-1; the D gene TCRdb calls, TRBD1, cannot be checked with no DNA. This CDR3 contains 13 residues. Germline assignment: CDR1 MDHEN and CDR2 SYDVKM. Filled out from reference TRBV28 and TRBJ2-1, the complete variable domain reads DVKVTQSSRYLVKRTGEKVFLECVQDMDHENMFWYRQDPGLGLRLIYFSYDVKMKEKGDIPEGYSVSREKKERFSLILESASTNQTSMYLCASSPPGTDEQFFGPGTRLTVL.